This T cell receptor (beta chain) was captured by sequencing in a study of CD8 T cells in Susac syndrome. In its sample, this clonotype was seen once. Reverse transcription of 0.5 to 1 ug RNA was performed with random hexamers. A single record per CDR3 protein comes from TCRdb applying MiXCR to the immunoSEQ multiplex PCR reads. The sample has about 130,000 distinct CDR3 sequences; approximately 93% are singletons. The sequence came from a human donor with multiple sclerosis. Material for sequencing was CD8+ T cells from PBMCs.

In DNA form, the CDR3 reads TGTGCCAGCAGTCCCCTCCCGGGACAAGCGAACACCGGGGAGCTGTTTTTT. Encoded protein: CASSPLPGQANTGELFF. The chain is built from TRBV12-3 or TRBV12-4 and TRBJ2-2, with D tentatively TRBD1 (6 bases). CDR3 length equals 17 residues. Trimming pared 5 bases from V and 0 bases from J, leaving 16 bases between.